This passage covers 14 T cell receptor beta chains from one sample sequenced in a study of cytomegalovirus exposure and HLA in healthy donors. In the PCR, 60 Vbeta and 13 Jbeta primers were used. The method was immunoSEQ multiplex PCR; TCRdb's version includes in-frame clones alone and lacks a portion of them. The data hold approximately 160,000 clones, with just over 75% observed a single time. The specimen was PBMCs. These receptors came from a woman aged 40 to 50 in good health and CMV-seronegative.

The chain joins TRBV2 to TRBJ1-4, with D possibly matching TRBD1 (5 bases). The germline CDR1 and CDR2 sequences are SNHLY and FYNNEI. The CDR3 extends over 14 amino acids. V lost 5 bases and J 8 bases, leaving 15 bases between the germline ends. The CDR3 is CASSYGEGREKLFF. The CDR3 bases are TGTGCCAGCAGTTACGGGGAGGGACGGGAAAAACTGTTTTTT.

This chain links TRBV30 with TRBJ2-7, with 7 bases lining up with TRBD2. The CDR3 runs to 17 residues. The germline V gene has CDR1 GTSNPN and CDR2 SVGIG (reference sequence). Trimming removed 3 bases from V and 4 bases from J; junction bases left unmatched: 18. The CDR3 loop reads CAWSLGGTFTATYEQYF. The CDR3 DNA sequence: TGTGCCTGGAGCCTGGGGGGGACCTTTACAGCTACGTACGAGCAGTACTTC.

CDR3: CASRAGAYTGELFF. CDR3 nucleotide sequence: TGTGCCAGCAGGGCAGGGGCCTACACCGGGGAGCTGTTTTTT. The V call is TRBV28, the J call TRBJ2-2, with a tentative D call TRBD1 (6 bases). CDR3 size: 14 residues. V gave up 6 bases and J gave up 3 bases, with 11 bases separating them. CDR1 and CDR2 from the germline V gene are MDHEN and SYDVKM.

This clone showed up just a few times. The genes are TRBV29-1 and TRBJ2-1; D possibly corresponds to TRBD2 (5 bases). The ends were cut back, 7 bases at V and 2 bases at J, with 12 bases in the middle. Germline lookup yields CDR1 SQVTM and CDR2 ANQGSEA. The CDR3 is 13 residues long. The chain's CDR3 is CSARLKPYNEQFF. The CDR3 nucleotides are TGCAGCGCCCGACTAAAACCCTACAATGAGCAGTTCTTC.

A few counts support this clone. In DNA, the CDR3 is TGTGCCAGCAGCTTAAGACAGGGGGTTAAAGCTTTCTTT. Translated, it gives CASSLRQGVKAFF. The V and J genes are TRBV7-3 and TRBJ1-1, with 9 bases lining up with TRBD1. Germline lookup yields CDR1 SGHTA and CDR2 FQGTGA. There are 13 residues in the CDR3. V shed 1 base, J shed 9 bases, and the junction held 3 bases outside the gene matches.

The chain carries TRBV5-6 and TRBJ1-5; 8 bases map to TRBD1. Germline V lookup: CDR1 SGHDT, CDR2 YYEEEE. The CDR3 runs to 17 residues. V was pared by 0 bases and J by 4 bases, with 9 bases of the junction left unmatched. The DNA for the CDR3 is TGTGCCAGCAGCTTGGGGAGGACAGGGAGGGGGAATCAGCCCCAGCATTTT. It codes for CASSLGRTGRGNQPQHF.

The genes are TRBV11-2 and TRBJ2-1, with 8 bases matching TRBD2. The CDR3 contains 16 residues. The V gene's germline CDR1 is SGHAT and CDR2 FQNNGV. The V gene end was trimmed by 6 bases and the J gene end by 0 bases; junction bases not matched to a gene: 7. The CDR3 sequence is CASRVWGTSSYNEQFF. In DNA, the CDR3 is TGTGCCAGCAGGGTGTGGGGGACTAGCTCCTACAATGAGCAGTTCTTC.

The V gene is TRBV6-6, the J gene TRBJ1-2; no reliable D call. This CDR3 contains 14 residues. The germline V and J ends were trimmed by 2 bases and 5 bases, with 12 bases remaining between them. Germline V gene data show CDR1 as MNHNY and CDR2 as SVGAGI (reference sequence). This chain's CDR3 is CASSYGAAAYGYTF. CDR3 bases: TGTGCCAGCAGTTACGGCGCGGCGGCTTATGGCTACACCTTC.

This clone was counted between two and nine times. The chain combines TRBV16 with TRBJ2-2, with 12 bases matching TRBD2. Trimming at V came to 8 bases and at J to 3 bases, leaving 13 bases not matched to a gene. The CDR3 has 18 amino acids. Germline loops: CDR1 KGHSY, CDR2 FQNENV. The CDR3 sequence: CASEIGLAGIWDTGELFF. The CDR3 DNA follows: TGTGCCAGCGAGATCGGACTAGCGGGAATTTGGGACACCGGGGAGCTGTTTTTT.

The CDR3 protein is CASSSGLAGPSPEQYF. The CDR3 DNA follows: TGTGCCAGCAGCTCGGGGTTAGCGGGACCCTCCCCCGAGCAGTACTTC. This chain uses TRBV5-6 with TRBJ2-7; 8 bases map to TRBD2. V lost 3 bases, J lost 6 bases, and 14 bases stayed unmatched. This CDR3 spans 16 amino acids. CDR1 and CDR2 from the germline V gene are SGHDT and YYEEEE.

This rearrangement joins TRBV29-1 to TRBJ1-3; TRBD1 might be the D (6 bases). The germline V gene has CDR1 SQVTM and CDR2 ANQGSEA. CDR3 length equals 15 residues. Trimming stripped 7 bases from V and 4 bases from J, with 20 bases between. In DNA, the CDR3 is TGCAGCGCCGTAGGGGGACCCGATGGGGGAAACACCATATATTTT. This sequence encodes CSAVGGPDGGNTIYF.

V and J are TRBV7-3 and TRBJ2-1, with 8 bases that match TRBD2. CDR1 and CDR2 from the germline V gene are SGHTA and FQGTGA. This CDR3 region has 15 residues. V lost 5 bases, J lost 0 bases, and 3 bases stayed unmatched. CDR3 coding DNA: TGTGCCAGCAGCAACAGCGGGAGCTCCTACAATGAGCAGTTCTTC. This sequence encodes CASSNSGSSYNEQFF.

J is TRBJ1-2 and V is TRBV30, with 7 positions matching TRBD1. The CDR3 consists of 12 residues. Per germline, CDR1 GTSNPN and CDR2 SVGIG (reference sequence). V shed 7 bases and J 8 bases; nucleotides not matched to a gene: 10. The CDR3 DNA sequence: TGTGCCTTTCCGGGACAGTCATCGGGCTACACCTTC. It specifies CAFPGQSSGYTF.

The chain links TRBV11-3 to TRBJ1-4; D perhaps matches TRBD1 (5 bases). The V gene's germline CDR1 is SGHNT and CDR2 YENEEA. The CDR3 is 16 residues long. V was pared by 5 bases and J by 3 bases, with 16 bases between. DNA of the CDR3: TGTGCCAGCAGCCCCCTTGTGGCGGGGCCTAATGAAAAACTGTTTTTT. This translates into CASSPLVAGPNEKLFF.